This TCR beta chain was retrieved from a study of cytomegalovirus exposure and HLA in healthy donors. Germline V gene data show CDR1 as MNHEY and CDR2 as SMNVEV (reference sequence). The CDR3 spans 13 residues. Trimming shortened V by 2 bases and J by 2 bases, and 6 bases separated the two germline ends. Assay: immunoSEQ multiplex PCR; the TCRdb copy retains only in-frame clones and omits some. In the table there are 150,000 to 170,000 clones, about 86% of which are singletons. This clone was counted only a few times. Additional DNA sequences in this sample encode the identical CDR3. The sample comprised PBMCs. This chain links TRBV27 with TRBJ1-2, with D maybe TRBD1 (5 bases). The receptor comes from a human donor in good health. The DNA of the CDR3 is TGTGCCAGCAGTTTACGGGGGAACTATGGCTACACCTTC. Amino acids: CASSLRGNYGYTF.